This record looks at one TCR beta chain sequence and its context. The CDR3 totals 17 residues. This record belongs to a study of human T cells and chemical hapten exposure. Indicated time point: patch test 3, about 24 weeks after DPC sensitization. Documented treatment: therapeutic diphenylcyclopropenone sensitization with weekly scalp DPC. MiXCR, applied by TCRdb to the RACE reads, yields one record per CDR3 protein. The repertoire holds roughly 53,000 distinct CDR3 sequences, with 9.9% as singletons. The V gene is TRBV12-2, the J gene TRBJ1-4; the listed D gene, TRBD1, was not tested against the DNA. TRBV12-2 counts as a pseudogene. This TCR derives from a woman between 40 and 50 years old with alopecia areata. Some clones in this sample may be carry-over from other donors' samples. Source: whole blood, taken in connection with sensitization to the hapten diphenylcyclopropenone (DPC). The DNA of the CDR3 is TGTGCAAGTCGCTTAGAGGATGGGGCGTACCTAGAGGAAAAACTGTTTTTT. The encoded protein is CASRLEDGAYLEEKLFF.